Below, 32 T cell receptor beta chains from the same sample are listed, as sequenced in a study of CD8+ T cells in alopecia areata. Treatment described: oral pan-JAK inhibitor, 5-10 mg twice daily. cDNA serving as the sequencing template came from extracted, reverse transcribed RNA. The method was immunoSEQ multiplex PCR; TCRdb's version includes in-frame clones alone and lacks a portion of them. The sample contains some 95,000 clones, about 40% of which appear only once. This specimen was CD8+ T cells sorted from blood, taken at week 24, from a patient treated with tofacitinib. These receptors all stem from a human donor with alopecia areata.

This clone turned up a few times. The chain joins TRBV29-1 to TRBJ2-7; 12 bases agree with TRBD2. Trimming cost V 7 bases and J 4 bases; bases outside gene matches: 5. In germline, CDR1 is SQVTM, CDR2 ANQGSEA. The CDR3 loop spans 13 amino acids. The CDR3, as DNA: TGCAGCGCTGGGACTAGCGGGTCTTACGAGCAGTACTTC. Protein product: CSAGTSGSYEQYF.

This clone was picked up a small number of times. The rearrangement links TRBV7-9 to TRBJ2-5; TRBD1 aligns across 8 bases. Germline CDR1 reads SEHNR; CDR2 reads FQNEAQ (reference sequence). Trimming at V came to 5 bases and at J to 5 bases, leaving 13 bases not matched to a gene. There are 16 residues in the CDR3. CDR3 in amino acids: CASSPDARGRRETQYF. For the CDR3, the DNA is TGTGCCAGCAGCCCAGACGCCAGGGGGCGCCGGGAGACCCAGTACTTC.

The chain has TRBV7-9 and TRBJ1-5; weak D call: TRBD1 (5 bases). CDR1 is SEHNR and CDR2 is FQNEAQ in the germline V gene (reference sequence). V gave up 9 bases and J gave up 0 bases, with 27 bases separating them. This CDR3 spans 19 amino acids. The chain's CDR3 is CASGFGGRASEFSNQPQHF. The CDR3 nucleotides are TGTGCCAGTGGATTCGGCGGCAGGGCTTCCGAATTTAGCAATCAGCCCCAGCATTTT.

This chain joins TRBV5-1 and TRBJ2-2; perhaps TRBD1 as D (5 bases). V was trimmed by 4 bases and J by 6 bases, leaving 10 bases between them. The CDR3 is 13 amino acids. Germline V gene lookup returns CDR1 SGHRS and CDR2 YFSETQ. CDR3 residues: CASSLGQSGELFF. CDR3 DNA: TGCGCCAGCAGCCTGGGGCAGTCCGGGGAGCTGTTTTTT.

This clone was counted a few times. The chain recombines TRBV7-9 with TRBJ1-1; D gene uncertain. The germline V gene encodes CDR1 SEHNR and CDR2 FQNEAQ (reference sequence). The V gene lost 6 bases and the J gene lost 6 bases, with 11 bases spanning the gap. CDR3 size: 12 residues. The DNA of the CDR3 is TGTGCCAGCAGACGTGGGAAGGCTGAAGCTTTCTTT. It yields the protein CASRRGKAEAFF.

The sample holds a few counts of this clone. The chain uses TRBV29-1 and TRBJ2-2; TRBD2 might be the D (6 bases). In germline, CDR1 is SQVTM, CDR2 ANQGSEA. CDR3 size: 13 residues. The V and J ends lost 8 bases and 6 bases respectively, with 16 bases between them. The CDR3 protein is CSTYLGGAGELFF. CDR3 coding DNA: TGCAGCACCTATCTCGGGGGAGCCGGGGAGCTGTTTTTT.

This chain links TRBV29-1 with TRBJ2-2; the match to TRBD1 covers 7 bases. V gave up 8 bases and J gave up 5 bases; unmatched junction bases: 8. This CDR3 region has 13 residues. Germline V gene data show CDR1 as SQVTM and CDR2 as ANQGSEA. CDR3 sequence reads: CSTRQGITGELFF. CDR3 sequence (DNA): TGCAGCACCAGACAGGGTATAACCGGGGAGCTGTTTTTT.

The V gene is TRBV4-1, the J gene TRBJ2-3; no reliable D call. CDR1 is MGHRA and CDR2 is YSYEKL in the germline V gene. This CDR3 contains 15 residues. V was trimmed by 0 bases and J by 0 bases, leaving 7 bases between them. CDR3 sequence: CASSQEQTSTDTQYF. The CDR3 coding sequence is TGCGCCAGCAGCCAAGAACAAACTAGCACAGATACGCAGTATTTT.

There are a few counts of this clone. The J gene is TRBJ2-1, the V gene TRBV5-1, with no clear D. Trimming removed 1 base at V and 0 bases at J, with 14 bases between. The CDR3 covers 17 residues. Germline assignment: CDR1 SGHRS and CDR2 YFSETQ. The DNA of the CDR3 is TGCGCCAGCAGCTTGTTAGACTTCCCGAGCTCCTACAATGAGCAGTTCTTC. It encodes CASSLLDFPSSYNEQFF.

This chain uses TRBV9 with TRBJ1-5; D gene unclear. Germline V gives CDR1 SGDLS, CDR2 YYNGEE. CDR3 length equals 14 residues. The V end was cut by 0 bases, the J end by 5 bases, with 9 bases between. The CDR3 spells CASSVGGSDQPQHF. DNA of the CDR3: TGTGCCAGCAGCGTAGGGGGATCCGATCAGCCCCAGCATTTT.

This clone occurred many times. J is TRBJ2-3 and V is TRBV6-6; 7 nucleotides agree with TRBD2. CDR1 is MNHNY, CDR2 SVGAGI, per germline (reference sequence). V dropped 0 bases and J dropped 6; count of bases not matched to a gene: 9. The CDR3 spans 16 residues. CDR3 bases: TGTGCCAGCAGTTACTCATTAGGCGGGAGTAGGGATACGCAGTATTTT. It yields the protein CASSYSLGGSRDTQYF.

This sequence joins TRBV4-1 and TRBJ2-7, with a tentative D call TRBD2 (6 bases). Per germline, CDR1 MGHRA and CDR2 YSYEKL. The CDR3 extends over 16 amino acids. V was cut by 0 bases and J by 3 bases, with 15 bases left in between. The CDR3 region is CASSQDWEEESYEQYF. In DNA, the CDR3 is TGCGCCAGCAGCCAAGATTGGGAGGAGGAAAGCTACGAGCAGTACTTC.

This chain joins TRBV30 and TRBJ2-2; D possibly corresponds to TRBD2 (6 bases). V was cut by 3 bases and J by 5 bases, with 16 bases left in between. This CDR3 is 15 amino acids long. Germline loops: CDR1 GTSNPN, CDR2 SVGIG (reference sequence). CDR3 residues: CAWREGWEDTGELFF. The CDR3 nucleotides are TGTGCCTGGAGGGAAGGCTGGGAGGATACCGGGGAGCTGTTTTTT.

The chain is built from TRBV6-6 and TRBJ1-5; D remains ambiguous. Germline CDR1 and CDR2: MNHNY and SVGAGI (reference sequence). V shed 11 bases and J shed 4 bases, with 9 bases lying between them. The CDR3 is 11 amino acids. CDR3 amino acids: CAAGGNQPQHF. The CDR3 region has the DNA TGTGCCGCGGGAGGTAATCAGCCCCAGCATTTT.

The V gene is TRBV7-9, the J gene TRBJ2-6; TRBD1 matches 9 bases. CDR3 length equals 19 residues. J was trimmed by 4 bases and V by 3 bases; bases with no gene match: 13. Germline V gives CDR1 SEHNR, CDR2 FQNEAQ (reference sequence). The CDR3 DNA follows: TGTGCCAGCAGCTTCTTCCGGGACAGGGAACTCACCGGGGCCAACGTCCTGACTTTC. Residues: CASSFFRDRELTGANVLTF.

The V call is TRBV19, the J call TRBJ2-5, with D possibly being TRBD1 (6 bases). The CDR3 consists of 13 residues. Trimming removed 7 bases at V and 3 bases at J, with 12 bases between. CDR1 is LNHDA, CDR2 SQIVND, per germline (reference sequence). The CDR3 here is CASTPTGEETQYF. The CDR3 DNA reads TGTGCCAGTACTCCGACAGGAGAAGAGACCCAGTACTTC.

This clone was seen a few times. This rearrangement joins TRBV29-1 to TRBJ2-7; TRBD1 matches 9 bases. Germline assignment: CDR1 SQVTM and CDR2 ANQGSEA. The CDR3 has 15 residues. After removal of 2 bases from V and 6 bases from J, the junction contained 11 bases not matched to a gene. The CDR3 sequence: CSVEPTGGVRGEQYF. In DNA form, the CDR3 reads TGCAGCGTTGAACCCACAGGGGGCGTTCGGGGCGAGCAGTACTTC.

For this clone: The identical CDR3 is also encoded by other nucleotide sequences in the sample. The chain is built from TRBV30 and TRBJ2-7; D remains unclear. In germline, CDR1 is GTSNPN, CDR2 SVGIG (reference sequence). Deletions cut 0 bases from V and 0 bases from J, with 12 bases between. This CDR3 comprises 15 residues. CDR3 region: CAWSVGQLSSYEQYF. The CDR3 nucleotides are TGTGCCTGGAGTGTAGGGCAGCTGAGCTCCTACGAGCAGTACTTC.

V and J are TRBV25-1 and TRBJ2-7; D is unresolved. The CDR3 totals 11 residues. Germline lookup yields CDR1 MGHDK and CDR2 SYGVNS. V was trimmed by 7 bases and J by 1 base, leaving 5 bases between them. For the CDR3, the DNA is TGTGCCAGCACCTATTCCTACGAGCAGTACTTC. This sequence encodes CASTYSYEQYF.

The gene calls are TRBV7-9 and TRBJ2-7; no reliable D call. The germline CDR1 and CDR2 sequences are SEHNR and FQNEAQ (reference sequence). The length of the CDR3 is 12 residues. V dropped 5 bases and J dropped 5 bases, with 10 bases sitting between them. CDR3 nucleotide sequence: TGTGCCAGCAGCGGCCCCCCCCACGAGCAGTACTTC. The encoded protein is CASSGPPHEQYF.

V usage is TRBV12-5 and J usage is TRBJ1-1, with 7 bases identical to TRBD1. The trim removed 6 bases at V and 0 bases at J, leaving 1 base unmatched. The germline gives CDR1 LGHNT, CDR2 FRNRAP. The CDR3 has 13 amino acids. CDR3 nucleotides: TGTGCTAGTGGGACAGGGATGAACACTGAAGCTTTCTTT. Its protein is CASGTGMNTEAFF.

This clone was found a few times. The J gene is TRBJ2-7, the V gene TRBV27; TRBD2 agrees at 7 bases. Germline CDR1 reads MNHEY; CDR2 reads SMNVEV (reference sequence). CDR3 length: 15 residues. The trim removed 0 bases at V and 2 bases at J, leaving 4 bases unmatched. This chain's CDR3 is CASSLSNRGAYEQYF. The CDR3 DNA is TGTGCCAGCAGTTTATCGAATCGGGGGGCCTACGAGCAGTACTTC.

The chain employs TRBV29-1 and TRBJ2-7; 12 positions match TRBD1. Germline V gives CDR1 SQVTM, CDR2 ANQGSEA. The CDR3 loop spans 15 amino acids. Trimming took 4 bases from V and 3 from J; bases not matched to a gene: 7. The CDR3 is CSVGVGDRGLYEQYF. CDR3 DNA: TGCAGCGTTGGAGTCGGGGACAGGGGGCTCTACGAGCAGTACTTC.

The J gene is TRBJ2-2, the V gene TRBV21-1. TRBV21-1 is marked as a pseudogene. CDR3 size: 16 residues. Here the CDR3 DNA reads TGTGCCAGCAGCAAAGGGGCATTACCCGGACCCGGGGAGCTGTTTTTT. As protein: CASSKGALPGPGELFF.

This clone was picked up many times. The rearrangement joins TRBV6-1 to TRBJ2-5; 11 nucleotides agree with TRBD2. Germline V lookup: CDR1 MNHNS, CDR2 SASEGT. The CDR3 covers 15 residues. Unmatched junction bases numbered 9, after V lost 8 bases and J lost 4 bases. The DNA of the CDR3 is TGTGCCAGCTTAGTCGTAGCGGGAGGGGGAGAGACCCAGTACTTC. Translating it yields CASLVVAGGGETQYF.

The sample holds a few counts of this clone. The CDR3 spells CSVLWGPGYTF. The CDR3 DNA follows: TGCAGCGTTTTATGGGGGCCTGGCTACACCTTC. The chain is built from TRBV29-1 and TRBJ1-2; a possible D gene is TRBD1 (6 bases). The CDR3 covers 11 residues. The V gene lost 5 bases and the J gene lost 7 bases, with 11 bases spanning the gap. Germline V gives CDR1 SQVTM, CDR2 ANQGSEA.

This clone was seen only a few times. The genes are TRBV2 and TRBJ2-1; D ambiguous. This CDR3 is 12 amino acids long. The V gene lost 3 bases and the J gene lost 6 bases, with 6 bases spanning the gap. Germline V gene sequence: CDR1 SNHLY, CDR2 FYNNEI. This chain's CDR3 is CASSDNLNEQFF. The CDR3 DNA follows: TGTGCCAGCAGTGATAACCTCAATGAGCAGTTCTTC.

The sample holds a few counts of this clone. V usage is TRBV7-3 and J usage is TRBJ2-3; TRBD2 matches at 11 bases. Germline trimming cut 0 bases from V and 6 bases from J; bases unmatched to any gene: 2. Germline CDR1 SGHTA, CDR2 FQGTGA. CDR3 length: 15 residues. CDR3 residues: CASSLTSGRADTQYF. Written as DNA, the CDR3 is TGTGCCAGCAGCTTAACTAGCGGGAGGGCCGATACGCAGTATTTT.

The chain is built from TRBV6-5 and TRBJ1-1, with D tentatively TRBD1 (5 bases). The CDR3 length is 13 residues. CDR1 is MNHEY and CDR2 is SVGAGI in the germline V gene. Trimming stripped 6 bases from V and 0 bases from J, with 8 bases between. In DNA form, the CDR3 reads TGTGCCAGCAGACCGACAGTGAACACTGAAGCTTTCTTT. Encoded protein: CASRPTVNTEAFF.

This clone was seen repeatedly, ten times or more. V and J are TRBV2 and TRBJ2-1; D ambiguous. This CDR3 has 12 amino acids. The V end was cut by 1 base, the J end by 6 bases, with 4 bases between. The germline V gene has CDR1 SNHLY and CDR2 FYNNEI. CDR3 region: CASSEVSNEQFF. Here the CDR3 DNA reads TGTGCCAGCAGTGAAGTCTCCAATGAGCAGTTCTTC.

The rearrangement links TRBV6-1 to TRBJ2-7; D may be TRBD2 (7 bases). Germline loops: CDR1 MNHNS, CDR2 SASEGT. The CDR3 is made up of 17 amino acids. V was shortened by 2 bases and J by 4 bases, with 21 bases between the two germline ends. Here the CDR3 reads CASSEFGRRGPEYEQYF. CDR3 in DNA: TGTGCCAGCAGTGAATTCGGTCGGCGGGGGCCCGAATACGAGCAGTACTTC.

This clone was detected a few times. The chain uses TRBV30 and TRBJ2-7; D possibly corresponds to TRBD1 (5 bases). Trimming removed 4 bases at V and 2 bases at J, with 9 bases between. The CDR3 has 12 amino acids. Germline V gives CDR1 GTSNPN, CDR2 SVGIG (reference sequence). DNA for the CDR3: TGTGCCTGGAAGGGGCGCCCCTACGAGCAGTACTTC. This sequence encodes CAWKGRPYEQYF. The full variable domain, its missing parts supplied by reference TRBV30 and TRBJ2-7, is SQTIHQWPATLVQPVGSPLSLECTVEGTSNPNLYWYRQAAGRGLQLLFYSVGIGQISSEVPQNLSASRPQDRQFILSSKKLLLSDSGFYLCAWKGRPYEQYFGPGTRLTVT.